These T cell receptor beta chains were read from a single sample in a study of T cells in Graves' hyperthyroidism and ophthalmopathy. TCRdb redid the calling of the multiplex PCR reads with MiXCR, one entry per CDR3 protein. The table lists hundreds of thousands of distinct CDR3 sequences, around 13% of them singletons, with roughly 10% in the top ten. The sample comprised blood. The origin of the receptors is a woman in her late teens or twenties with Graves' hyperthyroidism. Both conserved end residues are part of each CDR3. The D gene is left open where the match is weak. A row's size may be missing; if present it is once, few, many or a size class.

clone_size,v_call,d_call,j_call,cdr3_aa,cdr3_nt
few,TRBV12-3/TRBV12-4,NA,TRBJ2-1,CASRARSGGYNEQFF,TGTGCCAGCAGGGCCAGGTCCGGGGGCTACAATGAGCAGTTCTTC
many,TRBV20-1,NA,TRBJ1-1,CSAQSLGGRTEAFF,TGCAGTGCTCAGTCCTTAGGGGGACGTACTGAAGCTTTCTTT
many,TRBV12-3/TRBV12-4,TRBD1,TRBJ2-7,CASSPAGQGVGEQYF,TGTGCCAGCAGCCCAGCGGGACAGGGGGTAGGGGAGCAGTACTTC
NA,TRBV4-1,TRBD1,TRBJ2-1,CASRPWGQGYNEQFF,TGCGCCAGCAGACCCTGGGGACAGGGTTATAATGAGCAGTTCTTC
NA,TRBV29-1,TRBD2,TRBJ2-1,CSVEERWRETSYNEQFF,TGCAGCGTTGAAGAGAGGTGGCGGGAGACCTCCTACAATGAGCAGTTCTTC
NA,TRBV20-1,TRBD1,TRBJ1-1,CSARGLRDRDTEAFF,TGCAGTGCTAGAGGCCTCCGGGACAGGGACACTGAAGCTTTCTTT
many,TRBV20-1,TRBD1,TRBJ2-7,CSARPQGWYEQYF,TGCAGTGCTAGACCACAGGGGTGGTACGAGCAGTACTTC
many,TRBV28,NA,TRBJ2-1,CASSLGTLAVQFF,TGTGCCAGCAGTTTAGGGACTTTGGCGGTGCAGTTCTTC
few,TRBV7-9,TRBD2,TRBJ2-1,CTLAGTYNEQFF,TGTACCCTAGCGGGGACTTACAATGAGCAGTTCTTC
NA,TRBV30,TRBD1,TRBJ1-4,CAWSVPYRGNEKLFF,TGTGCCTGGAGTGTCCCCTACAGGGGGAATGAAAAACTGTTTTTT
few,TRBV12-3/TRBV12-4,TRBD1,TRBJ2-7,CASSSRQGHTYEQYF,TGTGCCAGCAGTTCCAGACAGGGACACACCTACGAGCAGTACTTC
NA,TRBV30,TRBD2,TRBJ2-1,CAWSGTPGLAKQFF,TGTGCCTGGAGTGGGACCCCGGGACTAGCGAAGCAGTTCTTC
many,TRBV12-3/TRBV12-4,NA,TRBJ2-7,CASTALGVSYEQYF,TGTGCCAGCACCGCACTGGGGGTTTCCTACGAGCAGTACTTC
NA,TRBV20-1,NA,TRBJ2-2,CSAGGDSPTGELFF,TGCAGTGCTGGGGGGGACAGCCCAACCGGGGAGCTGTTTTTT
NA,TRBV27,NA,TRBJ1-3,CASSSQLPDGRFGNTIYF,TGTGCCAGCAGCTCTCAGCTCCCAGACGGGCGGTTTGGAAACACCATATATTTT
many,TRBV5-1,NA,TRBJ2-3,CASSLDGGPDTQYF,TGCGCCAGCAGCTTGGACGGAGGGCCAGATACGCAGTATTTT
many,TRBV7-9,NA,TRBJ2-3,CASSLVWGRTDTQYF,TGTGCCAGCAGCTTAGTTTGGGGGCGTACAGATACGCAGTATTTT
many,TRBV20-1,TRBD2,TRBJ2-1,CSARDGASGPYYNEQFF,TGCAGTGCTAGAGACGGGGCTAGCGGGCCCTACTACAATGAGCAGTTCTTC
NA,TRBV4-1,NA,TRBJ2-2,CASGLSANTGELFF,TGCGCCAGCGGTCTAAGCGCGAACACCGGGGAGCTGTTTTTT
NA,TRBV24-1,NA,TRBJ1-5,CATSDPWGAQHF,TGTGCCACCAGTGATCCGTGGGGGGCCCAGCATTTT
NA,TRBV7-8,NA,TRBJ1-5,CASSLAGEEGNQPQHF,TGTGCCAGCAGCTTAGCTGGGGAAGAAGGCAATCAGCCCCAGCATTTT
many,TRBV28,NA,TRBJ1-1,CASSLMGVGEAFF,TGTGCCAGCAGTTTAATGGGGGTAGGTGAAGCTTTCTTT
many,TRBV6-1,TRBD1,TRBJ1-1,CASRPPNQGVGAEAFF,TGTGCCAGCAGACCGCCAAATCAGGGGGTAGGTGCTGAAGCTTTCTTT
NA,TRBV30,TRBD2,TRBJ2-2,CAWRRLAGGPGTGELFF,TGTGCCTGGAGGCGACTAGCGGGAGGGCCGGGGACCGGGGAGCTGTTTTTC
few,TRBV6-2/TRBV6-3,NA,TRBJ1-5,CASSYGPMGNQPQHF,TGTGCCAGCAGTTACGGTCCGATGGGCAATCAGCCCCAGCATTTT
NA,TRBV19,NA,TRBJ1-5,CASSAGQFNSGPQHF,TGTGCCAGTAGTGCCGGACAGTTTAACTCGGGGCCCCAGCATTTT
few,TRBV4-3,TRBD2,TRBJ2-5,CASSQGTPAGAGETQYF,TGCGCCAGCAGCCAAGGCACGCCGGCGGGAGCCGGTGAGACCCAGTACTTC
many,TRBV7-9,TRBD1,TRBJ2-1,CASSLGTGSYNEQFF,TGTGCCAGCAGCTTAGGGACAGGGTCCTACAATGAGCAGTTCTTC
many,TRBV12-3/TRBV12-4,TRBD1,TRBJ2-2,CASTFGTGGTGELFF,TGTGCCAGCACCTTCGGGACAGGGGGCACCGGGGAGCTGTTTTTT